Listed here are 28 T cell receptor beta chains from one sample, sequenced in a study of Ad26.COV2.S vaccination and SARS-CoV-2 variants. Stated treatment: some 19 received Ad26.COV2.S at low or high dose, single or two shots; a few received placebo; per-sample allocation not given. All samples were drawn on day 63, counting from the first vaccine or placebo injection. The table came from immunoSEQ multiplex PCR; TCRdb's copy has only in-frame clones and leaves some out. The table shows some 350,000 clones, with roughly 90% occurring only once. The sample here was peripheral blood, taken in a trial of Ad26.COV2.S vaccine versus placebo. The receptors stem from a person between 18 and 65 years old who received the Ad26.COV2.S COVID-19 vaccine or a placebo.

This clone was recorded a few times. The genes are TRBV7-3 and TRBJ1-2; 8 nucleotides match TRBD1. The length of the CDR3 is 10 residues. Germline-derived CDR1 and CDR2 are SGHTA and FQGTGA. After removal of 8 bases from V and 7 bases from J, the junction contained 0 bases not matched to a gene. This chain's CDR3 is CASQGAGYTF. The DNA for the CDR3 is TGTGCCAGCCAGGGGGCTGGCTACACCTTC.

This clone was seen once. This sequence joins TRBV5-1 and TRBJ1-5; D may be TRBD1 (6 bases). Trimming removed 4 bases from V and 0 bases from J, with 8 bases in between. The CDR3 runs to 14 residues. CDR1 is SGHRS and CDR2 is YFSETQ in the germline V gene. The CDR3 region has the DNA TGCGCCAGCAGCCCAGGGGTTAGCAATCAGCCCCAGCATTTT. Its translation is CASSPGVSNQPQHF.

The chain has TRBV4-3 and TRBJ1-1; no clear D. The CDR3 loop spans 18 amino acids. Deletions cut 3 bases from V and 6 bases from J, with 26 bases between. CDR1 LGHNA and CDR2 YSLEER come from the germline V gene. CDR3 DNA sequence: TGCGCCAGCAGCCAGAATCTAGGCCTGACGGTACTCGGCGCTGAAGCTTTCTTT. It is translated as CASSQNLGLTVLGAEAFF.

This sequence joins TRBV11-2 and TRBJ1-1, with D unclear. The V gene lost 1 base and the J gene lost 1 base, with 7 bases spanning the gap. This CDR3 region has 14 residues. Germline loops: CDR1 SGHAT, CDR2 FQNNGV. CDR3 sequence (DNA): TGTGCCAGCAGCTTAGGGGCGGGGAACACTGAAGCTTTCTTT. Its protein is CASSLGAGNTEAFF.

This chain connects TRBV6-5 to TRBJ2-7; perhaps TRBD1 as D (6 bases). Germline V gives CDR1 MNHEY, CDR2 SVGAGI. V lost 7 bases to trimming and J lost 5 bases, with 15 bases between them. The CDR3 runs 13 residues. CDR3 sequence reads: CASKKNRVHEQYF. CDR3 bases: TGTGCCAGCAAAAAGAACAGGGTCCACGAGCAGTACTTC.

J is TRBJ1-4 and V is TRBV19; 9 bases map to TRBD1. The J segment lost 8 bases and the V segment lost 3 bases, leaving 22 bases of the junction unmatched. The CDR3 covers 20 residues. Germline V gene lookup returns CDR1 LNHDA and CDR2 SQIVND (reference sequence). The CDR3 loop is CASSIHSSTGGPYRPEKLFF. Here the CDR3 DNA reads TGTGCCAGTAGTATTCATTCATCAACAGGGGGCCCCTATCGCCCCGAAAAACTGTTTTTT.

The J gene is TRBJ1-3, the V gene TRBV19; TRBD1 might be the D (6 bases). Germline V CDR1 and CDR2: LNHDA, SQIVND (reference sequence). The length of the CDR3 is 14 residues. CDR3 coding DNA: TGTGCGGACAGTATTTGGGAGGCTGGAAACACCATATATTTT. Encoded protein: CADSIWEAGNTIYF.

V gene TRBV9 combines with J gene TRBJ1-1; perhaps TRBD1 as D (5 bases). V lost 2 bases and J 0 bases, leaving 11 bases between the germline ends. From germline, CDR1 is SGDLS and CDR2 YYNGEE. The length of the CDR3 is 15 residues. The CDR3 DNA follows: TGTGCCAGCAGCGTTGGGACGGCCTTGAACACTGAAGCTTTCTTT. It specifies CASSVGTALNTEAFF.

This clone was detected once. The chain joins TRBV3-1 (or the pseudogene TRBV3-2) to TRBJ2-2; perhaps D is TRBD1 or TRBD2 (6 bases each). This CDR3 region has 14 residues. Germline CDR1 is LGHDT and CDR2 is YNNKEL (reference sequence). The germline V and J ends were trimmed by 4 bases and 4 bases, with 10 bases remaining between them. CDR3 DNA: TGTGCCAGCAGCCTAGGGGGGTCCACCGGGGAGCTGTTTTTT. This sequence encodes CASSLGGSTGELFF.

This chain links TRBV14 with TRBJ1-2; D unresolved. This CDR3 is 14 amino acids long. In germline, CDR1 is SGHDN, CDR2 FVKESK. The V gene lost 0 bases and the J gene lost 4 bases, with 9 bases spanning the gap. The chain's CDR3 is CASSQDQQLYGYTF. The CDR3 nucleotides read TGTGCCAGCAGCCAAGACCAACAGCTCTATGGCTACACCTTC.

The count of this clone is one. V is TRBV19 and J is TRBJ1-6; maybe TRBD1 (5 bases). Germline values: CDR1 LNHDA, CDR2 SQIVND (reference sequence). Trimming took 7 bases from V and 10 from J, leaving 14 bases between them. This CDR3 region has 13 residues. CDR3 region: CASMEGSDSPLHF. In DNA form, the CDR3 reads TGTGCCAGTATGGAGGGGAGCGACTCACCCCTCCACTTT.

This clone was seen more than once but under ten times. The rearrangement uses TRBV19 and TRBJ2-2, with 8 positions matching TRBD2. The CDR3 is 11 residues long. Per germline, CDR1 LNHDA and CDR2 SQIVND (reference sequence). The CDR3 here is CATAGVGELFF. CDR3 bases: TGTGCTACAGCGGGAGTGGGGGAGCTGTTTTTT.

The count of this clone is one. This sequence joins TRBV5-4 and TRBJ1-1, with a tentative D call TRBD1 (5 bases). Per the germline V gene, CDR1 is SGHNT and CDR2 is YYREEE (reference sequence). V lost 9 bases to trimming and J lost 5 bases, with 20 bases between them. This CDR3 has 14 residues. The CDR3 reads CATSQGVLLTEAFF. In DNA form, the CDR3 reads TGTGCCACCTCTCAAGGGGTCCTCTTAACTGAAGCTTTCTTT.

The DNA of the CDR3 is TGTGCCAGCAGTTATACATTGAAATACACAGATACGCAGTATTTT. Translating it yields CASSYTLKYTDTQYF. The rearrangement links TRBV28 to TRBJ2-3; D gene unclear. The CDR3 is 15 amino acids. Trimming cost V 4 bases and J 2 bases, with 13 bases left between them. Germline V gene lookup returns CDR1 MDHEN and CDR2 SYDVKM. The whole variable domain, filled in from reference TRBV28 and TRBJ2-3, reads DVKVTQSSRYLVKRTGEKVFLECVQDMDHENMFWYRQDPGLGLRLIYFSYDVKMKEKGDIPEGYSVSREKKERFSLILESASTNQTSMYLCASSYTLKYTDTQYFGPGTRLTVL.

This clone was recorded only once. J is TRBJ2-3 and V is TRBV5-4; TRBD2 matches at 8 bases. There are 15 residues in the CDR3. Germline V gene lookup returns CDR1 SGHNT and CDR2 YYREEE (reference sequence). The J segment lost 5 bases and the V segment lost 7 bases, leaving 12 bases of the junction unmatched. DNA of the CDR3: TGTGCCAGCTTGAGGAACGGGGGGGCCCAAGATACGCAGTATTTT. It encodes CASLRNGGAQDTQYF.

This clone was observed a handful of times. The CDR3 DNA reads TGTGCCAGCAGCCAAGCTTACAATTCACCCCTCCACTTT. Encoded protein: CASSQAYNSPLHF. The rearrangement uses TRBV14 and TRBJ1-6; D unresolved. This CDR3 contains 13 residues. V lost 1 base to trimming and J lost 7 bases, with 5 bases between them. The germline V gene has CDR1 SGHDN and CDR2 FVKESK.

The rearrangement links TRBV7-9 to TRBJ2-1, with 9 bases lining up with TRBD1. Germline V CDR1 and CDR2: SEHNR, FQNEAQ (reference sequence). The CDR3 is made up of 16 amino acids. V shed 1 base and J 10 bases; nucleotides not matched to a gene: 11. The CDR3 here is CASSLDPGQGKVEQFF. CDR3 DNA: TGTGCCAGCAGCTTAGATCCGGGACAGGGAAAGGTAGAGCAGTTCTTC.

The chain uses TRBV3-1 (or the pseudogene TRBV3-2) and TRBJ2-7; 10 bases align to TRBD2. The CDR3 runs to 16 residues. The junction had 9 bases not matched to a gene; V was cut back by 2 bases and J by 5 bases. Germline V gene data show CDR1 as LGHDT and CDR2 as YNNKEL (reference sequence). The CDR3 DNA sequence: TGTGCCAGCAGCCAACAGAAATCTAGCGGGAGAAACGAGCAGTACGTC. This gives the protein CASSQQKSSGRNEQYV.

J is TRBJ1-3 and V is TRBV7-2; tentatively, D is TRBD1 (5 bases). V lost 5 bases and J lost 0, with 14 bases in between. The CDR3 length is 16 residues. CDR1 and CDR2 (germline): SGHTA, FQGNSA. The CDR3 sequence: CASSILGQGSGNTIYF. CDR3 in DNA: TGTGCCAGCAGCATTCTTGGGCAGGGCTCTGGAAACACCATATATTTT.

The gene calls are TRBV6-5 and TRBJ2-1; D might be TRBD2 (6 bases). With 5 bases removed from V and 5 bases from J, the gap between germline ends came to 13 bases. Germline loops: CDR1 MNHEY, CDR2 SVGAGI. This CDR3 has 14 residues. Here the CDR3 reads CASSKLGLNNEQFF. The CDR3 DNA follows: TGTGCCAGCAGTAAACTCGGACTAAACAATGAGCAGTTCTTC.

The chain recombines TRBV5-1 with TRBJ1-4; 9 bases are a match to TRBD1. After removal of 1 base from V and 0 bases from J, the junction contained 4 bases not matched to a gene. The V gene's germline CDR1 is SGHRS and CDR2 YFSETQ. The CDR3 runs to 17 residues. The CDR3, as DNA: TGCGCCAGCAGCTTGCGGGGACAGGGTGCAACTAATGAAAAACTGTTTTTT. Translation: CASSLRGQGATNEKLFF.

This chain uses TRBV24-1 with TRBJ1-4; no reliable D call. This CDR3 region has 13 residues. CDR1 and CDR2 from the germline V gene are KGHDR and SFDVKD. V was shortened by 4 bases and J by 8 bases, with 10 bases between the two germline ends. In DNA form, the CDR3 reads TGTGCCACCAGTGACTCGGCGGGAGAAAAACTGTTTTTT. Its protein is CATSDSAGEKLFF.

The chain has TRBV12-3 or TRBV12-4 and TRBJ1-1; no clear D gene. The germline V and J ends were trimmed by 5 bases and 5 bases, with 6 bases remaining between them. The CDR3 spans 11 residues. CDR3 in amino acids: CASSPLTEAFF. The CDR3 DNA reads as TGTGCCAGCAGTCCCCTAACTGAAGCTTTCTTT.

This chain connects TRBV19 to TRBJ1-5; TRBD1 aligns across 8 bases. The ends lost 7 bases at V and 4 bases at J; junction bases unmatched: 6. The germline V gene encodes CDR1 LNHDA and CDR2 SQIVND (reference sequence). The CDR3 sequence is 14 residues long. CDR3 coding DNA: TGTGCCAGTATCGGACAGGGCTCGAATCAGCCCCAGCATTTT. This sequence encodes CASIGQGSNQPQHF.

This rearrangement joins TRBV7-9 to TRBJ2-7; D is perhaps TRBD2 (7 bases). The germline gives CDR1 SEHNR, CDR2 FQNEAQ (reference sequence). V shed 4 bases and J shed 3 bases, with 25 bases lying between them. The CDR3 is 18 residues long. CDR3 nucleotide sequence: TGTGCCAGCAGCTCGTCTGCGGGGGCAACACCATCCGGCTACGAGCAGTACGTC. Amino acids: CASSSSAGATPSGYEQYV.

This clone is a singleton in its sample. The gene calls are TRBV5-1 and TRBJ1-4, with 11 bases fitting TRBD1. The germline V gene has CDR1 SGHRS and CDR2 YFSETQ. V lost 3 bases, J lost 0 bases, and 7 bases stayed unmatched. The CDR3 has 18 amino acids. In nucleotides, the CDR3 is TGCGCCAGCAGCTCTGGACAGGGGGCATCCGCAACTAATGAAAAACTGTTTTTT. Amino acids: CASSSGQGASATNEKLFF.

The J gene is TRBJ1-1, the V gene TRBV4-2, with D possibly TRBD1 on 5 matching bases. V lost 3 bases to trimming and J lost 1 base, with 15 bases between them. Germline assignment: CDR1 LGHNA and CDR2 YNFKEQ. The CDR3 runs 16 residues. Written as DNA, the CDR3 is TGTGCCAGCAGCCAGCATTTGGGGCTCCAGAACACTGAAGCTTTCTTT. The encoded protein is CASSQHLGLQNTEAFF.

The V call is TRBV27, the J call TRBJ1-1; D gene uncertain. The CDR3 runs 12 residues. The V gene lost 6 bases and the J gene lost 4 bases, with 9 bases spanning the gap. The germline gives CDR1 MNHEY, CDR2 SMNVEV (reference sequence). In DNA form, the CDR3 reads TGTGCCAGCAGGGTCAGTGGCACTGAAGCTTTCTTT. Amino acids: CASRVSGTEAFF.